The sequence of this TCR beta chain was determined in a study of Graves' ophthalmopathy and Graves' hyperthyroidism. Germline CDR1 is SGHTA and CDR2 is FQGNSA. CDR3 size: 20 residues. V gave up 3 bases and J gave up 2 bases; unmatched junction bases: 15. The study amplified TCR beta CDR3 regions using RNA transcripts. Second-round multiplex PCR followed a first-round RT-PCR using HTBI primers. TCRdb used MiXCR to reprocess the multiplex PCR reads, holding one entry per CDR3 protein. The repertoire includes roughly 220,000 distinct CDR3 sequences, around 50% of them detected once, and 40% to 55% sits in the top ten. Orbital computed tomography and thyroid ultrasound, along with TRAb, serum thyroxine and clinical symptoms, underpinned diagnosis. Study-wide results and caveats: Most thyroid-expanded clonotypes exceeding 0.001 frequency were also found in blood.

Worth noting for this clonotype: Its antigen is not identified.

The chain couples TRBV7-2 to TRBJ2-2; TRBD2 matches 10 bases. Sequencing used peripheral blood. This TCR was recovered from an adult man with Graves' ophthalmopathy. For the CDR3, the DNA is TGTGCCAGCAGCTTTCGGGCTAGCGGGGGAACCCTAACTAACACCGGGGAGCTGTTTTTT. Protein product: CASSFRASGGTLTNTGELFF.